This section outlines one TCR beta chain sequence together with its context. Clones were sequenced by immunoSEQ multiplex PCR, and TCRdb holds only the in-frame ones, with some missing. The data show 45,000 to 60,000 clones, approximately 92% seen once. Germline lookup yields CDR1 LNHDA and CDR2 SQIVND (reference sequence). This CDR3 has 16 residues. Trimming took off 2 bases at V and 4 bases at J, with 15 bases between the two ends. This entry comes from a study of T cell changes during pregnancy in multiple sclerosis. This chain joins TRBV19 and TRBJ2-1, with D maybe TRBD1 (7 bases). This sample comprised CD4+ T cells from peripheral blood mononuclear cells, obtained in the third trimester of pregnancy. The source of this sequence is a female donor with multiple sclerosis, enrolled in a pregnancy study. In nucleotides, the CDR3 is TGTGCCAGTAGTATAAGATCAGGGGGGCGATACAATGAGCAGTTCTTC. This sequence encodes CASSIRSGGRYNEQFF.